This TCR beta chain appears in the sequencing data of a study of blood T cell repertoires in COVID-19. This CDR3 contains 13 residues. The V end lost 6 bases, the J end lost 3 bases, and 11 bases lay between the germline ends. This table comes from immunoSEQ multiplex PCR, and its TCRdb copy is limited to in-frame clones, with some not included. Here the sample spans over 200,000 clones, just under 90% being singletons. This receptor was obtained from a man aged 25-45 years with COVID-19, enrolled during active disease. Sequenced sample: peripheral blood. The rearrangement uses TRBV12-3 or TRBV12-4 and TRBJ1-1; D may be TRBD1 (6 bases). CDR3 residues: CASSPEGDTEAFF. In nucleotides, the CDR3 is TGTGCCAGCAGCCCTGAGGGGGACACTGAAGCTTTCTTT.